A selection of T cell receptor beta chains follows, all from one sample in a study of response to subunit inactivated influenza vaccine. TCRdb ran MiXCR on the RT-PCR reads and lists one entry per CDR3 protein. The sample contains around 750,000 distinct CDR3 sequences, around 20% of which appear only once. Sequencing was performed on PBMCs from blood, taken approximately 5 days after vaccination. Receptor source: a man in his fifties who received an inactivated influenza vaccine. Each CDR3 is given with its conserved first and last residue. A D gene is named only where the DNA matches it firmly. Clone size is given for some rows only: seen once, a few or many times, or a class if the clone is expanded.

CDR3nt,CDR3aa,abundance,v_gene,d_gene,j_gene
TGTGCCAACAGTTATGTCCGGGACGGCTATGGCTACACCTTC,CANSYVRDGYGYTF,NA,TRBV28,NA,TRBJ1-2
TGCAGTGCTAGAGATGGCACAGGGGGATCCTACGAGCAGTACTTC,CSARDGTGGSYEQYF,NA,TRBV20-1,TRBD1,TRBJ2-7
TGTGCCAGCAGCTTTAACAGGGAAATCTACACCTTC,CASSFNREIYTF,NA,TRBV7-8,NA,TRBJ1-2
TGTGCCAGCAGCCTGACAGTCAATCAGCCCCAGCATTTT,CASSLTVNQPQHF,many,TRBV6-1,NA,TRBJ1-5
TGTGCCAGCAGTCCCCGGAGCGGCCGGGATACGCAGTATTTT,CASSPRSGRDTQYF,NA,TRBV6-1,NA,TRBJ2-3
TGCAGTGCTAGAGATCCCGGGGGGAGCACCTACGAGCAGTACTTC,CSARDPGGSTYEQYF,few,TRBV20-1,TRBD2,TRBJ2-7
TGTGCCAGCAGTGAAGCTAGATCCCGCGTCCCCCCCACCGGGGAGCTGTTTTTT,CASSEARSRVPPTGELFF,NA,TRBV2,NA,TRBJ2-2
TGTGCCAGCAGCTTACCAGGCTCCTACGAGCAGTACTTC,CASSLPGSYEQYF,many,TRBV7-2,NA,TRBJ2-7
TGTGCCAGCGAAAGCCGTGGGACAGGGCGAATCTTC,CASESRGTGRIF,few,TRBV2,TRBD1,TRBJ1-2
TGTGCCAGCAGCCAAGGCCGTGTGGAGTTCTTC,CASSQGRVEFF,NA,TRBV14,NA,TRBJ2-1
TGCAGCGCCATTCGGGCTGACATTCAGTACTTC,CSAIRADIQYF,few,TRBV29-1,NA,TRBJ2-4
TGTGCCAGCAGTAACAACAGGGTCGGGAACACTGAAGCTTTCTTT,CASSNNRVGNTEAFF,NA,TRBV6-2/TRBV6-3,NA,TRBJ1-1
TGTGCCAGCAGCCACGCGGCGGGAGTAGGAGGCCAGTACTTC,CASSHAAGVGGQYF,NA,TRBV3-1,TRBD2,TRBJ2-5
TGCAGTGCTAGAGATACTAGCGGGGGGGAGGATACGCAGTATTTT,CSARDTSGGEDTQYF,few,TRBV20-1,TRBD2,TRBJ2-3
TGTGCCAGCAGCCCCCCCGTCGTGGTGGAGACCCAGTACTTC,CASSPPVVVETQYF,NA,TRBV7-9,NA,TRBJ2-5
TGTGCCAGCAAACAGGGGCCGAATCAGCCCCAGCATTTT,CASKQGPNQPQHF,many,TRBV6-6,TRBD1,TRBJ1-5
TGTGCCAGCAGTAAAGCTAGCGGGATGGTATACGAGCAGTACTTC,CASSKASGMVYEQYF,NA,TRBV7-9,TRBD2,TRBJ2-7
TGTGCCAGCAGTCCCGGACAGGGGGCAGGGTCCGGGGAGCTGTTTTTT,CASSPGQGAGSGELFF,many,TRBV28,TRBD1,TRBJ2-2
TGTGCCAGCAGTCCCCGGACTAGCGGGGGGGGTAATGAGCAGTTCTTC,CASSPRTSGGGNEQFF,NA,TRBV6-1,TRBD2,TRBJ2-1
TGCGCCAGCAGCTTGGGTTTCGGGAGTCAGGCAGATACGCAGTATTTT,CASSLGFGSQADTQYF,few,TRBV5-1,NA,TRBJ2-3
TGTGCCAGCAGCCGGACTAGCGGGGTGCCCCCGAAGACCCAGTACTTC,CASSRTSGVPPKTQYF,NA,TRBV7-9,TRBD2,TRBJ2-5
TGCGCCAGCAGTCCCACGACCTATGGCTACACCTTC,CASSPTTYGYTF,NA,TRBV5-1,NA,TRBJ1-2
TGTGCCAGCAGCTTCGACAGAGGGTCTTCAACGGGCAATGAGCAGTTCTTC,CASSFDRGSSTGNEQFF,NA,TRBV5-4,NA,TRBJ2-1
TGTGCCAGCAGCGACAGGGCTTTAAGCTACGAGCAGTACTTC,CASSDRALSYEQYF,few,TRBV28,TRBD1,TRBJ2-7
TGTGCCAGCAGCCAAGGGACGGTTGTCACCTCTACCCACGAGCAGTACTTC,CASSQGTVVTSTHEQYF,few,TRBV3-1,NA,TRBJ2-7
TGTGCCAGCAGCTTGGGGCCAAGGGGGGTCTACGAGCAGTACTTC,CASSLGPRGVYEQYF,NA,TRBV7-2,NA,TRBJ2-7
TGCAGCGTCCGGGCCCGGAACACTGAAGCTTTCTTT,CSVRARNTEAFF,many,TRBV29-1,NA,TRBJ1-1
TGTGCCTGCCGGGACAGGGGGACTGGCTACACCTTC,CACRDRGTGYTF,few,TRBV6-9,TRBD1,TRBJ1-2
TGTGCCACCTCGGGGGGGCCAATTCAGCCCCAGCATTTT,CATSGGPIQPQHF,NA,TRBV6-2/TRBV6-3,NA,TRBJ1-5
TGTGCCAGCAGCTTAGGATGGGGGCGGCCAGAAGCTTTCTTT,CASSLGWGRPEAFF,NA,TRBV7-9,NA,TRBJ1-1